Listed here are 23 T cell receptor beta chains from one sample, sequenced in a study of HIV-infected patients and healthy controls. In TCRdb, the 5' RACE reads were re-called with MiXCR into one record per CDR3 protein. This table holds tens of thousands of distinct CDR3 sequences, about 19% found once. Sequencing was done on a sample of CD4+ T cells from blood. These receptor sequences come from a human donor in good health.

V is TRBV4-1 and J is TRBJ1-2; D is uncertain. CDR1 and CDR2 from the germline V gene are MGHRA and YSYEKL. V was clipped by 0 bases and J by 4 bases, with 12 bases between them. CDR3 size: 15 residues. In DNA form, the CDR3 reads TGCGCCAGCAGCCAAGAGCCCGACGCCCGCTATGGCTACACCTTC. This gives the protein CASSQEPDARYGYTF.

There are many counts of this clonotype. The genes are TRBV6-5 and TRBJ2-7; TRBD2 might be the D (6 bases). Trimming took 8 bases from V and 7 from J, leaving 18 bases between them. This CDR3 has 13 amino acids. Germline CDR1 reads MNHEY; CDR2 reads SVGAGI. The CDR3 is CASAGTRSTEQYF. DNA for the CDR3: TGTGCCAGCGCCGGGACTCGGTCTACGGAGCAGTACTTC.

The V call is TRBV20-1, the J call TRBJ2-2, with 9 bases matching TRBD1. Germline V CDR1 and CDR2: DFQATT, SNEGSKA (reference sequence). This CDR3 has 15 amino acids. The ends lost 5 bases at V and 0 bases at J; junction bases unmatched: 4. CDR3 DNA: TGCAGTGCTCTACGGGACAGGGCGAACACCGGGGAGCTGTTTTTT. Amino acid sequence: CSALRDRANTGELFF.

This clonotype came up many times. This chain uses TRBV20-1 with TRBJ2-7; 10 bases match TRBD1. The CDR3 is made up of 13 amino acids. In germline, CDR1 is DFQATT, CDR2 SNEGSKA (reference sequence). The V gene end was trimmed by 5 bases and the J gene end by 2 bases; junction bases not matched to a gene: 3. The CDR3 loop reads CSAWDRGTYEQYF. The CDR3 bases are TGCAGTGCTTGGGACAGGGGAACCTACGAGCAGTACTTC.

The chain carries TRBV7-3 and TRBJ2-5, with a tentative D call TRBD2 (5 bases). V lost 6 bases and J lost 3, with 14 bases in between. From germline, CDR1 is SGHTA and CDR2 FQGTGA. There are 14 residues in the CDR3. The chain's CDR3 is CASSFLPGKETQYF. The DNA of the CDR3 is TGTGCCAGCAGTTTTCTGCCGGGGAAAGAGACCCAGTACTTC.

The J gene is TRBJ1-2, the V gene TRBV11-2; the D gene is possibly TRBD1 (5 bases). Trimming shortened V by 3 bases and J by 3 bases, and 14 bases separated the two germline ends. Germline V CDR1 and CDR2: SGHAT, FQNNGV. The CDR3 consists of 15 residues. CDR3: CASSLGTGLDYGYTF. In DNA form, the CDR3 reads TGTGCCAGCAGCTTGGGTACAGGCCTAGACTATGGCTACACCTTC.

This clonotype has at least ten counts. V usage is TRBV29-1 and J usage is TRBJ2-3; 9 nucleotides align to TRBD2. From germline, CDR1 is SQVTM and CDR2 ANQGSEA. This CDR3 has 15 residues. Trimming at V came to 1 base and at J to 6 bases, leaving 8 bases not matched to a gene. The chain's CDR3 is CSVEAERGARDTQYF. The CDR3 coding sequence is TGCAGCGTTGAAGCAGAGCGGGGGGCGAGGGATACGCAGTATTTT.

The chain couples TRBV10-1 to TRBJ2-2; D is unresolved. The CDR3 has 14 amino acids. The V end was cut by 7 bases, the J end by 0 bases, with 9 bases between. Germline loops: CDR1 WNHNN, CDR2 SYGVQD (reference sequence). This chain's CDR3 is CASNKAANTGELFF. DNA of the CDR3: TGCGCCAGCAACAAGGCGGCGAACACCGGGGAGCTGTTTTTT.

In this sample, this clonotype turned up many times. V gene TRBV20-1 combines with J gene TRBJ2-3, with D maybe TRBD2 (5 bases). V lost 3 bases and J 2 bases, leaving 6 bases between the germline ends. This CDR3 has 12 residues. CDR1 and CDR2 from the germline V gene are DFQATT and SNEGSKA (reference sequence). The CDR3 sequence is CSASGNTDTQYF. The DNA for the CDR3 is TGCAGTGCTAGCGGGAACACAGATACGCAGTATTTT.

The chain combines TRBV7-2 with TRBJ2-7, with D uncertain. Germline lookup yields CDR1 SGHTA and CDR2 FQGNSA. V lost 0 bases and J 7 bases, leaving 10 bases between the germline ends. The CDR3 extends over 13 amino acids. CDR3 sequence: CASSLAQTSEQYF. CDR3 nucleotide sequence: TGTGCCAGCAGCTTAGCGCAAACATCAGAGCAGTACTTC.

This chain joins TRBV7-2 and TRBJ2-7; 15 bases agree with TRBD2. Germline assignment: CDR1 SGHTA and CDR2 FQGNSA. Losses at the gene ends were 3 bases for V and 2 bases for J; bases not matched to a gene: 14. This CDR3 comprises 20 residues. CDR3 bases: TGTGCCAGCAGCTTGAGGGCTCCCGGGACTAGCGGGAGGAACCCCTACGAGCAGTACTTC. This codes for CASSLRAPGTSGRNPYEQYF.

The table lists this clonotype with many counts. The rearrangement joins TRBV29-1 to TRBJ2-4; unclear D gene. Trimming shortened V by 7 bases and J by 6 bases, and 13 bases separated the two germline ends. The CDR3 has 12 amino acids. CDR1 and CDR2 from the germline V gene are SQVTM and ANQGSEA. CDR3 coding DNA: TGCAGCGCCGAGAGTACAGCAAACATTCAGTACTTC. This gives the protein CSAESTANIQYF.

This sequence joins TRBV7-8 and TRBJ1-2; perhaps TRBD1 as D (5 bases). Germline CDR1 SGHVS, CDR2 FQNEAQ. Deletions cut 2 bases from V and 0 bases from J, with 16 bases between. This CDR3 has 17 residues. The CDR3 coding sequence is TGTGCCAGCAGCTTAAATTTTGGGGCAGAGTCTAACTATGGCTACACCTTC. This codes for CASSLNFGAESNYGYTF.

This clonotype has a handful of counts. The chain links TRBV12-5 to TRBJ2-7, with no clear D. This CDR3 is 11 amino acids long. Germline-derived CDR1 and CDR2 are LGHNT and FRNRAP. V was shortened by 3 bases and J by 6 bases, with 6 bases between the two germline ends. The DNA of the CDR3 is TGTGCTAGTGGTTTCGACGGCGAGCAGTACTTC. This sequence encodes CASGFDGEQYF.

In this sample, this clonotype turned up many times. The V call is TRBV5-1, the J call TRBJ2-7; 8 bases match TRBD2. J lost 2 bases, V lost 3 bases, and 7 bases had no gene match. Germline V CDR1 and CDR2: SGHRS, YFSETQ. This CDR3 contains 15 residues. CDR3 residues: CASSWYSGAPYEQYF. The CDR3 DNA reads as TGCGCCAGCAGCTGGTATAGCGGGGCCCCCTACGAGCAGTACTTC.

This sequence joins TRBV28 and TRBJ1-4, with D unresolved. Looked up from germline, CDR1 is MDHEN and CDR2 is SYDVKM. Trimming stripped 6 bases from V and 2 bases from J, with 10 bases between. The CDR3 runs to 14 residues. The CDR3 is CASRSYPTNEKLFF. In DNA, the CDR3 is TGTGCCAGCAGGTCTTATCCGACTAATGAAAAACTGTTTTTT.

This clonotype was recorded at least ten times. The J gene is TRBJ1-1, the V gene TRBV20-1, with a possible D match to TRBD1 (5 bases). The CDR3 is 11 amino acids. The V gene lost 6 bases and the J gene lost 8 bases, with 13 bases spanning the gap. Germline lookup yields CDR1 DFQATT and CDR2 SNEGSKA (reference sequence). In nucleotides, the CDR3 is TGCAGTGCCCCAGCTTGGGGGGAAGCTTTCTTT. Encoded protein: CSAPAWGEAFF.

This clonotype was detected ten times or more. The chain is built from TRBV11-2 and TRBJ1-1; D is ambiguous. V gave up 5 bases and J gave up 1 base, with 8 bases separating them. The length of the CDR3 is 13 residues. Germline V gives CDR1 SGHAT, CDR2 FQNNGV. For the CDR3, the DNA is TGTGCCAGCAGCCATACAAGGAACACTGAAGCTTTCTTT. It specifies CASSHTRNTEAFF.

Only a few counts were recorded for this clonotype. The chain recombines TRBV7-2 with TRBJ1-1; TRBD1 aligns across 10 bases. Unmatched junction bases numbered 13, after V lost 3 bases and J lost 0 bases. CDR3 length equals 19 residues. CDR1 and CDR2 (germline): SGHTA, FQGNSA. DNA for the CDR3: TGTGCCAGCAGCTTGTCCCTTAAGGGGACAGGGGCCATGAACACTGAAGCTTTCTTT. Residues: CASSLSLKGTGAMNTEAFF.

The chain joins TRBV27 to TRBJ2-1; 11 bases fit TRBD2. The CDR3 covers 14 residues. The germline V gene encodes CDR1 MNHEY and CDR2 SMNVEV (reference sequence). J gave up 6 bases and V 6 bases, and 4 bases lay outside the gene matches. The CDR3 sequence: CASRGLAGSNEQFF. In nucleotides, the CDR3 is TGTGCCAGCAGAGGACTAGCGGGCAGCAATGAGCAGTTCTTC.

V gene TRBV4-3 combines with J gene TRBJ2-2; TRBD1 agrees at 10 bases. The V segment lost 4 bases and the J segment 3 bases; nucleotides outside the gene matches: 8. The CDR3 sequence is 17 residues long. The germline CDR1 and CDR2 sequences are LGHNA and YSLEER. CDR3 in DNA: TGCGCCAGCAGCCGAATCAGACAGGGGGCGGACACCGGGGAGCTGTTTTTT. The encoded protein is CASSRIRQGADTGELFF.

This clonotype was picked up a small number of times. V is TRBV19 and J is TRBJ1-5; 7 bases match TRBD1. The V segment lost 3 bases and the J segment 5 bases; nucleotides outside the gene matches: 13. CDR3 length: 17 residues. Germline V gives CDR1 LNHDA, CDR2 SQIVND (reference sequence). Here the CDR3 reads CASSMGNFRGFYQPQHF. DNA of the CDR3: TGTGCCAGTAGTATGGGTAATTTCAGGGGGTTCTATCAGCCCCAGCATTTT. The whole variable domain, remainder taken from reference TRBV19 and TRBJ1-5, is DGGITQSPKYLFRKEGQNVTLSCEQNLNHDAMYWYRQDPGQGLRLIYYSQIVNDFQKGDIAEGYSVSREKKESFPLTVTSAQKNPTAFYLCASSMGNFRGFYQPQHFGDGTRLSIL.

The sample holds many counts of this clonotype. The gene calls are TRBV13 and TRBJ1-2; maybe TRBD1 (6 bases). Germline values: CDR1 PRHDT, CDR2 FYEKMQ (reference sequence). The CDR3 runs to 13 residues. Trimming took 5 bases from V and 7 from J, leaving 14 bases between them. CDR3: CASSLRGAPGYTF. The CDR3, as DNA: TGTGCCAGCAGCCTGCGGGGGGCGCCTGGCTACACCTTC.